This T cell receptor beta chain derives from a study of Graves' ophthalmopathy and Graves' hyperthyroidism. At the level of the study: The collection of peripheral blood took place at initial diagnosis, before any treatment.

As concerns this clonotype: Its target is not known.

RNA served as the template for amplifying TCR beta CDR3 regions. The first round was an RT-PCR with HTBI primers, and the second round was a multiplex PCR. Via MiXCR, TCRdb re-called the multiplex PCR reads, giving one row per CDR3 protein. The sample has hundreds of thousands of distinct CDR3 sequences, about 40% seen once. Whole-study results and caveats: The blood repertoire also included most expanded thyroid clonotypes above 0.001 frequency.

The sequence was obtained from an adult man with Graves' ophthalmopathy. Sample: peripheral blood.

The CDR3 loop reads CASSDQRRDTEAFF. CDR3 DNA: TGTGCCAGCAGTGATCAACGCAGGGACACTGAAGCTTTCTTT. This chain links TRBV2 with TRBJ1-1; the D gene is possibly TRBD1 (5 bases). CDR1 is SNHLY, CDR2 FYNNEI, per germline. The length of the CDR3 is 14 residues. V was trimmed by 3 bases and J by 3 bases, leaving 11 bases between them.